This T cell receptor beta chain emerged from a study of T cell responses to AZD1222 COVID-19 vaccine. Clones were read by immunoSEQ multiplex PCR, and TCRdb kept only the in-frame ones, dropping some. The sample has around 140,000 clones; approximately 85% are singletons. The CDR3 has 15 amino acids. Germline V lookup: CDR1 SGHRS, CDR2 YFSETQ. Losses at the gene ends were 2 bases for V and 3 bases for J; bases not matched to a gene: 7. This clone occurred once. The antigen is not known. Study-wide results and caveats: Clonal diversity was possibly underestimated; the donors were predominantly white British and more often female.

The specimen was peripheral blood, collected 28 days after the second dose of the MenACWY control vaccine. This sequence joins TRBV5-1 and TRBJ1-2, with 7 bases fitting TRBD1. The TCR originated in an adult who received the MenACWY meningococcal vaccine as a control. CDR3 sequence: CASSFRQGGYYGYTF. DNA of the CDR3: TGCGCCAGCAGCTTTCGACAGGGCGGATACTATGGCTACACCTTC.